This TCR beta chain was sequenced in a study of cytomegalovirus exposure and HLA in healthy donors. This clone was counted only a few times. Germline V CDR1 and CDR2: KGHSH, LQKENI. V was clipped by 4 bases and J by 3 bases; unmatched bases: 12. The CDR3 length is 17 residues. This PCR relied on a set of 60 Vbeta primers and 13 Jbeta primers. Sequenced by immunoSEQ multiplex PCR; TCRdb stores in-frame clones only, minus some. The sample has some 80,000 clones, more than 50% seen once; the top ten hold more than 3.5%. The TCR originated in a male donor in good health and CMV-seropositive. V usage is TRBV18 and J usage is TRBJ2-1; 7 bases match TRBD2. Material: PBMCs. CDR3 coding DNA: TGTGCCAGCTCACTGGTATTTCTAGCGGACATCTACAATGAGCAGTTCTTC. It is translated as CASSLVFLADIYNEQFF.